Described below is a single T cell receptor (beta chain) sequence and its context. Its antigen remains unidentified. No base quality information exists; no much larger clone differs at one position. CDR1 and CDR2 are drawn from the germline V gene: KGHSH, LQKENI. Inclusive of the bounding cysteine and phenylalanine, the CDR3 is 16 residues long. The only DNA kept is the CDR3, 48 bases in frame from the first base. Trimming takes 3 bases from V and 9 bases from J, and the germline ends sit 18 bases apart. TCRbeta CDR3 regions were amplified from genomic DNA by means of the immunoSEQ Assay, a bias-controlled multiplex PCR. In the source study's methods: The number of nucleated cells in each sample was estimated from the amplification of reference gene primers within the assay. To quantify the absolute abundance of each unique TCRbeta CDR3 rearrangement, sequence reads were collapsed and filtered. For each sample, productive Simpson clonality was calculated by taking the square root of Simpson's diversity index across productive rearrangements. In TCRdb, the immuneACCESS table is reduced to in-frame sequences with V and J assigned. These tables do not hold every clone; where another copy was compared, an unresolved V gene accounts for under half, and the others remain unexplained. V, J and clone size were drawn from that table, and D and trimming were deduced from the DNA. This sample is represented by fewer than 150,000 clones; roughly 80% of them were singletons. Jointly, the top ten make up roughly 8.6% of the sample.

Each collaborating institution followed its own protocols to collect whole blood in K2EDTA tubes. For TCRbeta analysis, collaborators shipped samples as frozen whole blood, isolated PBMCs, or DNA extracted from either of those sample types. This sample was taken from a study of blood T cell repertoires in COVID-19 (dated by TCRdb to the early 2020s). Turning to the overall study: Samples covering the acute and convalescent phases of COVID-19 were provided by collaborators in the United States, Italy and Spain. The prospective study material was composed of cDNA or gDNA derived from T cells, B-cell-depleted T cells, or PBMCs. Subjects who had been exposed to COVID-19, were actively infected with it, or had recovered from it provided the deeply sampled blood TCRbeta repertoires that made up the dataset. The repertoires were released in a freely available public database meant as a resource for research on the immune response to SARS-CoV-2. Samples were obtained from the ongoing ImmuneRACE study (first 160 participants) and from 1,254 subjects provided by 6 global collaborators. A de-identified subject ID, COVID-19 status, age in years and sex were almost always included in the sample metadata. Where available, HLA class I and class II types were taken from metadata supplied by the sample provider and were not determined by assay-based typing.

What the study reported, not specific to this receptor: The amount of clinical and demographic metadata varied by source and participant and was provided uncurated.

The clonotype was recovered from a woman older than 75 in a cohort sampled during active or convalescent COVID-19. Input material: peripheral blood. The chain couples TRBV18 to TRBJ1-6; the D gene is possibly TRBD1, with 6 bases matching. The CDR3 here reads CASSPEAQGFRSPLHF. The DNA reads TGTGCCAGCTCACCGGAAGCTCAGGGGTTTCGTTCACCCCTCCACTTT. Extended through the reference TRBV18 and TRBJ1-6 proteins, this CDR3 yields the full variable domain: NAGVMQNPRHLVRRRGQEARLRCSPMKGHSHVYWYRQLPEEGLKFMVYLQKENIIDESGMPKERFSAEFPKEGPSILRIQQVVRGDSAAYFCASSPEAQGFRSPLHFGNGTRLTVT.